This T cell receptor beta chain came from a study of cytomegalovirus exposure and HLA in healthy donors. This clone was detected once. PCR employed 60 Vbeta and 13 Jbeta primers. TCRdb's copy holds only in-frame clones and misses some; the assay was immunoSEQ multiplex PCR. The sample contains fewer than 200,000 clones, roughly four fifths of which appear only once. The specimen sequenced was PBMCs. This clonotype was sampled from a woman in her fifties or sixties in good health and CMV-seronegative.

The CDR3 DNA reads TGCGCCAGCAGCTTTAGAGGGAGAGGTGTCGAGCAGTACTTC. It translates to CASSFRGRGVEQYF. The gene calls are TRBV5-1 and TRBJ2-7, with D possibly being TRBD2 (5 bases). This CDR3 is 14 amino acids long. CDR1 and CDR2 (germline): SGHRS, YFSETQ. With 2 bases removed from V and 6 bases from J, the gap between germline ends came to 15 bases.